This entry concerns a single T cell receptor beta chain. Libraries were prepared by immunoSEQ multiplex PCR; TCRdb keeps only in-frame clonotypes and omits some of them. The data hold roughly 15,000 clones, with 80% to 90% observed a single time. The data originate from a study of T cell clonotyping in hematopoietic cell transplantation. The sequencing input was peripheral blood mononuclear cells. The TCR comes from a woman aged 40 to 50 in good health. Some clones in this sample may be carry-over from other donors' samples.

The CDR3, as DNA: TGTGCCAGCAGGGGGGGGGTTGGCAATCAGCCCCAGCATTTT. The encoded protein is CASRGGVGNQPQHF. The chain is built from TRBV28 and TRBJ1-5, with D tentatively TRBD1 (5 bases). This CDR3 has 14 residues. The ends were cut back, 6 bases at V and 2 bases at J, with 11 bases in the middle. Looked up from germline, CDR1 is MDHEN and CDR2 is SYDVKM.